Presented here are 6 T cell receptor beta chains from one specimen sequenced in a study of T cell changes during pregnancy in multiple sclerosis. The table came from immunoSEQ multiplex PCR; TCRdb's copy has only in-frame clones and leaves some out. The table has 55,000 to 85,000 clones, about nine tenths seen once. Sequencing used CD4+ T cells from peripheral blood mononuclear cells, obtained after pregnancy. Receptors originate from a female donor with multiple sclerosis, enrolled in a pregnancy study.

This clone was seen a single time. The V and J genes are TRBV28 and TRBJ2-6, with D unclear. Per the germline V gene, CDR1 is MDHEN and CDR2 is SYDVKM. Trimming left V 5 bases short and J 4 bases short, with 9 bases between. The CDR3 is 14 amino acids. The CDR3 region is CASSPPQGANVLTF. CDR3 bases: TGTGCCAGCAGTCCCCCCCAAGGGGCCAACGTCCTGACTTTC.

This clone was detected only a few times. V is TRBV18 and J is TRBJ1-2; 9 nucleotides line up with TRBD1. Germline V gene data show CDR1 as KGHSH and CDR2 as LQKENI. The CDR3 consists of 15 residues. The J segment lost 6 bases and the V segment lost 6 bases, leaving 11 bases of the junction unmatched. This CDR3 reads CASSSGTGWRNGYTF. The CDR3, as DNA: TGTGCCAGCTCCTCCGGGACAGGGTGGAGGAATGGCTACACCTTC.

This clone was counted a single time. The J gene is TRBJ1-1, the V gene TRBV28; a weak D match, TRBD1 (5 bases). With 6 bases removed from V and 3 bases from J, the gap between germline ends came to 14 bases. The CDR3 extends over 14 amino acids. The germline V gene has CDR1 MDHEN and CDR2 SYDVKM. Here the CDR3 reads CASSPNDRHTEAFF. CDR3 in DNA: TGTGCCAGCAGCCCTAATGACAGACACACTGAAGCTTTCTTT.

The chain uses TRBV6-1 and TRBJ2-4, with unresolved D. The CDR3 covers 15 residues. V was trimmed by 2 bases and J by 1 base, leaving 9 bases between them. The germline V gene has CDR1 MNHNS and CDR2 SASEGT. CDR3 coding DNA: TGTGCCAGCAGTGAACCAGGAACCGCCAAAAACATTCAGTACTTC. Its protein is CASSEPGTAKNIQYF.

The V gene is TRBV2, the J gene TRBJ2-4; the match to TRBD2 covers 10 bases. The CDR3 length is 15 residues. V trimming: 6 bases; J trimming: 13 bases; junction bases outside the gene matches: 15. The germline V gene encodes CDR1 SNHLY and CDR2 FYNNEI. This CDR3 is CASSADGTKREGQYF. The CDR3 bases are TGTGCCAGCAGCGCCGATGGGACTAAGCGGGAGGGCCAGTACTTC.

The chain has TRBV2 and TRBJ1-2; 9 nucleotides match TRBD1. Germline CDR1 reads SNHLY; CDR2 reads FYNNEI. This CDR3 comprises 13 residues. V gave up 3 bases and J gave up 4 bases; unmatched junction bases: 0. CDR3 protein: CASSEDRGYGYTF. CDR3 DNA sequence: TGTGCCAGCAGTGAGGACAGGGGCTATGGCTACACCTTC.